This T cell receptor beta chain was captured by sequencing in a study of T cells in Graves' hyperthyroidism and ophthalmopathy. Study-level findings and limits: Most clonotypes expanded in thyroid above 0.001 were likewise present in blood.

Amplification of TCR beta CDR3 regions was performed using RNA transcripts as template. The TCR CDR3 first-round RT-PCR relied on the HTBI primer set. TCRdb recomputed calls from the multiplex PCR reads with MiXCR, one row per CDR3 protein. Of around 500,000 distinct CDR3 sequences listed, approximately 15% are singletons. Over 18 months, lack of ophthalmopathy progression marked Graves' hyperthyroidism as stable. It was uncontrolled infection, other autoimmune disease, pregnancy or lactation that excluded patients. The table lists this clonotype with many counts. Its antigen is undetermined. V was clipped by 5 bases and J by 8 bases, with 16 bases between them. The CDR3 extends over 14 amino acids.

The chain couples TRBV12-3 or TRBV12-4 to TRBJ1-3, with D unclear. This sequence was found in a woman younger than 30 with Graves' hyperthyroidism. Sequences were obtained from blood. The CDR3 nucleotides are TGTGCCAGCAGTGCTTATACCCGGGATCACACCATATATTTT. This gives the protein CASSAYTRDHTIYF.